This TCR beta chain derives from a study of blood T cell repertoires in COVID-19. How the authors handled the data: Nucleated cell number was recorded as an estimate derived from reference gene primer amplification. The protocol was immunoSEQ multiplex PCR, while the TCRdb copy is restricted to in-frame clones and leaves out a portion. The D gene and trimming were derived from the DNA, and the V and J assignments and clone size from that table. The sample records approximately 170,000 clones, approximately 86% being singletons. CDR1 MNHEY and CDR2 SVGAGI come from the germline V gene. The CDR3 consists of 13 residues. V dropped 5 bases and J dropped 3 bases, with 10 bases sitting between them.

The clonotype comes from a man aged 50 to 59 with active or convalescent COVID-19. V is TRBV6-5 and J is TRBJ1-2; D not resolved. Material for sequencing was peripheral blood. The CDR3 DNA follows: TGTGCCAGCAGTCGGGCCGGGGACTATGGCTACACCTTC. Protein: CASSRAGDYGYTF.